These 26 T cell receptor beta chains came from one sample sequenced in a study of OX40 agonist ivuxolimab in advanced cancers. The protocol was immunoSEQ multiplex PCR, while the TCRdb copy is restricted to in-frame clones and leaves out a portion. The sample yields fewer than 65,000 clones, about 83% seen once. The specimen comprised CD4+ or CD8+ T cells sorted from blood, sampled in a trial of the OX40 agonist ivuxolimab. These receptors came from an adult with an advanced solid tumor such as melanoma, head and neck, liver or kidney cancer.

The chain uses TRBV7-6 and TRBJ2-1; perhaps TRBD1 as D (6 bases). The CDR3 has 18 amino acids. V lost 2 bases and J lost 5, with 22 bases in between. Looked up from germline, CDR1 is SGHVS and CDR2 is FNYEAQ. CDR3 amino acids: CASSLKSPGQISDNEQFF. The CDR3 DNA sequence: TGTGCCAGCAGCTTAAAGTCCCCCGGACAGATATCCGACAATGAGCAGTTCTTC.

The CDR3, as DNA: TGCGCCAGCAGCTCGGACAACTCCTACGAGCAGTACTTC. This translates into CASSSDNSYEQYF. The chain carries TRBV5-1 and TRBJ2-5; D may be TRBD1 (5 bases). The J call may be faulty, since TRBJ2-7 better matches the DNA end. The germline V gene encodes CDR1 SGHRS and CDR2 YFSETQ. This CDR3 has 13 amino acids.

V gene TRBV15 combines with J gene TRBJ1-3; TRBD1 agrees at 7 bases. Unmatched junction bases numbered 7, after V lost 2 bases and J lost 0 bases. Germline lookup yields CDR1 LNHNV and CDR2 YYDKDF (reference sequence). There are 17 residues in the CDR3. The CDR3 sequence: CATSRNAGTVSGNTIYF. The CDR3 coding sequence is TGTGCCACCAGCAGAAACGCCGGGACAGTCTCTGGAAACACCATATATTTT.

This rearrangement joins TRBV7-2 to TRBJ2-5, with 7 bases identical to TRBD1. Germline V gene sequence: CDR1 SGHTA, CDR2 FQGNSA. The CDR3 has 14 amino acids. V trimming: 3 bases; J trimming: 1 base; junction bases outside the gene matches: 2. Here the CDR3 DNA reads TGTGCCAGCAGCTTGACAGGGCCCCAAGAGACCCAGTACTTC. Amino acid sequence: CASSLTGPQETQYF. The entire variable domain, with the rest obtained from reference TRBV7-2 and TRBJ2-5, is as follows: GAGVSQSPSNKVTEKGKDVELRCDPISGHTALYWYRQSLGQGLEFLIYFQGNSAPDKSGLPSDRFSAERTGGSVSTLTIQRTQQEDSAVYLCASSLTGPQETQYFGPGTRLLVL.

The chain is built from TRBV4-1 and TRBJ1-5; 7 bases line up with TRBD1. V shed 4 bases and J 9 bases; nucleotides not matched to a gene: 15. The CDR3 sequence is 16 residues long. Looked up from germline, CDR1 is MGHRA and CDR2 is YSYEKL. This CDR3 reads CASSRTGAGWERPQHF. DNA of the CDR3: TGCGCCAGCAGCCGTACAGGGGCAGGGTGGGAACGGCCCCAGCATTTT.

The rearrangement links TRBV7-9 to TRBJ2-1; 8 positions match TRBD1. CDR1 and CDR2 from the germline V gene are SEHNR and FQNEAQ (reference sequence). The CDR3 runs to 16 residues. V lost 5 bases and J lost 0; bases outside the gene matches: 6. CDR3 nucleotides: TGTGCCAGCAGCCCCAACAGGGGGAGCTCCTACAATGAGCAGTTCTTC. Residues: CASSPNRGSSYNEQFF.

J is TRBJ2-7 and V is TRBV5-1; D ambiguous. This CDR3 region has 14 residues. In germline, CDR1 is SGHRS, CDR2 YFSETQ. Trimming shortened V by 0 bases and J by 1 base, and 8 bases separated the two germline ends. CDR3 nucleotides: TGCGCCAGCAGCTTGGCCGGAAATTCCTACGAGCAGTACTTC. The encoded protein is CASSLAGNSYEQYF.

The chain carries TRBV10-2 and TRBJ2-5; D may be TRBD2 (6 bases). Germline values: CDR1 WSHSY, CDR2 SAAADI. This CDR3 region has 13 residues. Trimming took 2 bases from V and 5 from J, leaving 9 bases between them. Here the CDR3 DNA reads TGCGCCAGCAGTGAGGCCCGGGGGGAGACCCAGTACTTC. As protein: CASSEARGETQYF.

The chain employs TRBV18 and TRBJ2-7; 10 bases fit TRBD2. Per the germline V gene, CDR1 is KGHSH and CDR2 is LQKENI. Germline trimming cut 3 bases from V and 5 bases from J; bases unmatched to any gene: 7. This CDR3 has 15 amino acids. The CDR3 protein is CASSPSLAGANEQYF. The DNA of the CDR3 is TGTGCCAGCTCACCGAGCCTAGCGGGAGCAAACGAGCAGTACTTC.

The chain has TRBV7-8 and TRBJ2-1; no reliable D call. CDR3 length equals 12 residues. Trimming cost V 6 bases and J 4 bases, with 7 bases left between them. The germline V gene has CDR1 SGHVS and CDR2 FQNEAQ. In DNA form, the CDR3 reads TGTGCCAGCAGTTCACATTACAATGAGCAGTTCTTC. Its protein product is CASSSHYNEQFF.

This rearrangement joins TRBV7-2 to TRBJ1-1; 8 bases line up with TRBD1. Germline CDR1 is SGHTA and CDR2 is FQGNSA. The junction had 15 bases not matched to a gene; V was cut back by 4 bases and J by 5 bases. This CDR3 has 17 residues. The CDR3 sequence is CASSSNRGTPGFTEAFF. DNA for the CDR3: TGTGCCAGCAGCTCCAACAGGGGGACACCGGGCTTTACTGAAGCTTTCTTT.

The rearrangement links TRBV11-3 to TRBJ2-2; 8 bases fit TRBD2. CDR1 and CDR2 (germline): SGHNT, YENEEA. The CDR3 spans 14 residues. The V and J ends lost 8 bases and 3 bases, in that order; junction bases with no gene match: 5. The CDR3, as DNA: TGTGCCAGCGGGGCGGGAGGTCACACCGGGGAGCTGTTTTTT. It encodes CASGAGGHTGELFF.

The chain carries TRBV2 and TRBJ1-5; 11 bases line up with TRBD1. CDR1 SNHLY and CDR2 FYNNEI come from the germline V gene. The CDR3 consists of 16 residues. V shed 4 bases, J shed 7 bases, and the junction held 9 bases outside the gene matches. This CDR3 reads CASSGTGGLFQQPQHF. The CDR3 coding sequence is TGTGCCAGCAGTGGGACAGGGGGCTTATTCCAACAGCCCCAGCATTTT.

The CDR3 reads CASSFGNQPQHF. The DNA for the CDR3 is TGTGCCAGCAGCTTTGGGAATCAGCCCCAGCATTTT. The chain recombines TRBV7-9 with TRBJ1-5; D remains unclear. Germline-derived CDR1 and CDR2 are SEHNR and FQNEAQ (reference sequence). This CDR3 comprises 12 residues. V shed 3 bases and J shed 4 bases, with 4 bases lying between them.

The chain carries TRBV19 and TRBJ1-1; perhaps TRBD1 as D (5 bases). Trimming left V 7 bases short and J 5 bases short, with 17 bases between. This CDR3 is built from 14 residues. From germline, CDR1 is LNHDA and CDR2 SQIVND (reference sequence). In nucleotides, the CDR3 is TGTGCCAGTAACACGCGTCGGGGGAAGACTGAAGCTTTCTTT. Protein product: CASNTRRGKTEAFF.

The chain has TRBV30 and TRBJ2-5; D may be TRBD1 (5 bases). CDR1 and CDR2 (germline): GTSNPN, SVGIG (reference sequence). The CDR3 has 14 residues. The V and J ends lost 5 bases and 5 bases respectively, with 18 bases between them. Here the CDR3 reads CAWGRWQGSETQYF. In nucleotides, the CDR3 is TGTGCCTGGGGCAGGTGGCAGGGCTCCGAGACCCAGTACTTC.

This sequence joins TRBV7-2 and TRBJ1-1; perhaps TRBD1 as D (5 bases). The CDR3 extends over 12 amino acids. V was trimmed by 10 bases and J by 2 bases, leaving 11 bases between them. From germline, CDR1 is SGHTA and CDR2 FQGNSA. Written as DNA, the CDR3 is TGTGCCACCGGGGCCAAAAACACTGAAGCTTTCTTT. Translation gives CATGAKNTEAFF.

The V call is TRBV9, the J call TRBJ1-2; 7 bases line up with TRBD1. This CDR3 contains 15 residues. The germline V gene encodes CDR1 SGDLS and CDR2 YYNGEE. V lost 4 bases, J lost 8 bases, and 14 bases stayed unmatched. The CDR3 protein is CASSSGQAPDLGYTF. CDR3 coding DNA: TGTGCCAGCAGCTCAGGACAGGCCCCCGACCTAGGCTACACCTTC.

This chain links TRBV19 with TRBJ1-2; no definite D call. CDR1 LNHDA and CDR2 SQIVND come from the germline V gene (reference sequence). This CDR3 region has 14 residues. V was cut by 1 base and J by 8 bases, with 14 bases left in between. The CDR3 here is CASSIGRGSGGYTF. The CDR3 DNA sequence: TGTGCCAGTAGTATAGGGCGCGGAAGCGGAGGCTACACCTTC.

The CDR3 loop reads CASSFSTGSEQFF. The CDR3 DNA sequence: TGTGCCAGCAGCTTTAGTACAGGGTCTGAGCAGTTCTTC. This sequence joins TRBV7-9 and TRBJ2-1, with D possibly being TRBD1 (6 bases). Per the germline V gene, CDR1 is SEHNR and CDR2 is FQNEAQ (reference sequence). V was shortened by 3 bases and J by 9 bases, with 12 bases between the two germline ends. The CDR3 loop spans 13 amino acids.

The sample holds a few counts of this clone. The V call is TRBV2, the J call TRBJ1-1; the D gene is possibly TRBD1 (5 bases). The CDR3 has 14 residues. From germline, CDR1 is SNHLY and CDR2 FYNNEI. V shed 6 bases and J shed 3 bases, with 14 bases lying between them. This CDR3 reads CASSPRGGYTEAFF. CDR3 sequence (DNA): TGTGCCAGCAGCCCTCGCGGGGGTTACACTGAAGCTTTCTTT. Supplemented by reference TRBV2 and TRBJ1-1, the full variable domain reads EPEVTQTPSHQVTQMGQEVILRCVPISNHLYFYWYRQILGQKVEFLVSFYNNEISEKSEIFDDQFSVERPDGSNFTLKIRSTKLEDSAMYFCASSPRGGYTEAFFGQGTRLTVV.

This clone was seen a single time. This chain connects TRBV7-6 to TRBJ1-2; D gene ambiguous. Germline V gives CDR1 SGHVS, CDR2 FNYEAQ. The ends were cut back, 5 bases at V and 5 bases at J, with 15 bases in the middle. The CDR3 is 14 residues long. The CDR3 region is CASSPREDRYGYTF. In DNA, the CDR3 is TGTGCCAGCAGCCCCCGGGAGGATAGATATGGCTACACCTTC.

CDR3 protein: CASSATSDTQYF. The CDR3 DNA reads TGCGCCAGCAGCGCTACTAGCGATACGCAGTATTTT. The chain is built from TRBV5-1 and TRBJ2-3; D is possibly TRBD2 (6 bases). The CDR3 runs to 12 residues. V was cut by 4 bases and J by 6 bases, with 9 bases left in between. Germline-derived CDR1 and CDR2 are SGHRS and YFSETQ.

This clone was seen just once. This same CDR3 is encoded by further DNA sequences in the sample. The CDR3 here is CASSQDRRPETQYF. CDR3 bases: TGCGCCAGCAGCCAAGATCGACGTCCTGAGACCCAGTACTTC. V gene TRBV4-3 combines with J gene TRBJ2-5; D gene unclear. Trimming removed 0 bases from V and 5 bases from J, with 10 bases in between. The CDR3 runs to 14 residues. CDR1 LGHNA and CDR2 YSLEER come from the germline V gene.

The chain couples TRBV21-1 to TRBJ1-1. TRBV21-1 is a documented pseudogene. The CDR3 length is 14 residues. The CDR3 bases are TGTGCCAGCAGCCGACCCCGCGGGAACACTGAAGCTTTCTTT. Translating gives CASSRPRGNTEAFF.

Points on this clone: Additional DNA sequences in this sample encode the identical CDR3. The chain has TRBV6-5 and TRBJ2-3; perhaps D is TRBD1 or TRBD2 (5 bases each). The germline V gene encodes CDR1 MNHEY and CDR2 SVGAGI. CDR3 length equals 13 residues. Between the trimmed V and J ends, which lost 7 bases and 8 bases, there was a span of 16 bases. The CDR3 nucleotides read TGTGCCAGCATGCTGGCAGGTGGGGGTACGCAGTATTTT. Its translation is CASMLAGGGTQYF.